The present TCR beta chain was sequenced within a study of CD8+ T cells in alopecia areata. Overall study results and limits: Clonality in the scalp and expanded CD8+ clones ranked among the top 100 were significantly decreased by tofacitinib. Only one nonresponder was present, which leaves the link between baseline CD8+ expansion and response uncertain.

Concerning this clone itself: Its matching antigen is unknown.

Looked up from germline, CDR1 is LNHDA and CDR2 is SQIVND (reference sequence). The germline V and J ends were trimmed by 0 bases and 6 bases, with 5 bases remaining between them. The CDR3 extends over 13 amino acids. Treatment denoted: oral pan-JAK inhibitor, 5-10 mg twice daily. Sequencing used cDNA as its template, made by extracting RNA and reverse transcribing it. Some clones are missing from TCRdb's copy, which holds only in-frame ones; the method was immunoSEQ multiplex PCR. This table has about 110,000 clones, roughly 84% appearing once. The clonotype originates from a human donor with alopecia areata. Material: CD8+ T cells sorted from blood, obtained at week 24, from a patient treated with tofacitinib. The chain recombines TRBV19 with TRBJ2-2, with D hard to call. The CDR3 DNA sequence: TGTGCCAGTAGTATAGAGGGCGCCGGGGAGCTGTTTTTT. Its protein is CASSIEGAGELFF. The variable domain in full, completed from reference TRBV19 and TRBJ2-2, reads DGGITQSPKYLFRKEGQNVTLSCEQNLNHDAMYWYRQDPGQGLRLIYYSQIVNDFQKGDIAEGYSVSREKKESFPLTVTSAQKNPTAFYLCASSIEGAGELFFGEGSRLTVL.